Listed below are T cell receptor beta chains from one sample, sequenced in a study of T cells in narcolepsy. Assay used: immunoSEQ multiplex PCR; TCRdb lists only in-frame clones, some missing. The data show about 30,000 clones, with approximately 78% seen just once and about 1.2% held by the top ten. Sequenced: CD45RA- memory CD4+ T cells from PBMCs. The origin of the receptors is a human donor with narcolepsy. Both conserved end residues are part of each CDR3. The D gene is left open where the match is weak. Clone sizes are given selectively: once, few, many, or a class where the clone is expanded.

TRBJ1-3,16,NA,TRBV9,NA,CASSVGTGDTENTIYF,TGTGCCAGCAGCGTAGGAACTGGGGACACTGAGAACACCATATATTTT
TRBJ1-3,14,NA,TRBV21-1,NA,CASSKNGSGNTIYF,TGTGCCAGCAGCAAAAACGGCTCTGGAAACACCATATATTTT
TRBJ2-2,15,NA,TRBV6-6,NA,CASSPRDGITGELFF,TGTGCCAGCAGTCCACGGGACGGGATCACCGGGGAGCTGTTTTTT
TRBJ1-2,14,NA,TRBV27,NA,CASRGQGYPYGYTF,TGTGCCAGCAGGGGCCAGGGATATCCCTATGGCTACACCTTC
TRBJ2-3,15,few,TRBV18,TRBD2,CASSSIGGATDTQYF,TGTGCCAGCTCATCTATCGGGGGGGCGACAGATACGCAGTATTTT
TRBJ1-1,15,NA,TRBV19,NA,CASRLDIKRNTEAFF,TGTGCCAGTAGATTAGACATTAAAAGGAACACTGAAGCTTTCTTT
TRBJ2-1,14,once,TRBV28,NA,CASMKGGAYNEQFF,TGTGCCAGCATGAAGGGAGGAGCCTACAATGAGCAGTTCTTC
TRBJ1-4,14,NA,TRBV7-8,NA,CASSLGSSGEKLFF,TGTGCCAGCAGCTTAGGGTCGTCGGGGGAAAAACTGTTTTTT
TRBJ2-2,16,NA,TRBV27,TRBD2,CATRVAGAVNTGELFF,TGTGCCACCCGGGTGGCGGGAGCGGTGAACACCGGGGAGCTGTTTTTT
TRBJ2-1,16,few,TRBV4-1,TRBD2,CASSQDWAGAYNEQFF,TGCGCCAGCAGCCAAGATTGGGCGGGAGCCTACAATGAGCAGTTCTTC
TRBJ2-3,13,NA,TRBV7-3,NA,CASSLNRDGTQYF,TGTGCCAGCAGCTTAAACCGGGACGGTACGCAGTATTTT
TRBJ1-2,13,few,TRBV30,NA,CAWRGGGDYGYTF,TGTGCCTGGAGAGGGGGGGGCGACTATGGCTACACCTTC
TRBJ1-5,15,NA,TRBV15,NA,CATSRGGPTEQPQHF,TGTGCCACCAGCAGAGGCGGACCCACGGAGCAGCCCCAGCATTTT
TRBJ2-1,17,once,TRBV4-2,TRBD2,CASSQDFGLAGVDEQFF,TGTGCCAGCAGCCAAGATTTCGGACTAGCGGGGGTCGATGAGCAGTTCTTC
TRBJ1-6,13,NA,TRBV11-3,NA,CASSLREGSPLHF,TGTGCCAGCAGCCTCAGGGAGGGCTCACCCCTCCACTTT
TRBJ1-1,15,NA,TRBV6-1,NA,CASSDGGARDTEAFF,TGTGCCAGCAGTGATGGCGGGGCGAGGGACACTGAAGCTTTCTTT
TRBJ1-1,14,NA,TRBV15,NA,CATSSVAGRTEAFF,TGTGCCACCAGCAGCGTAGCGGGGAGGACTGAAGCTTTCTTT
TRBJ1-2,14,NA,TRBV6-1,NA,CASKLEAGNYGYTF,TGTGCCAGCAAGTTAGAGGCGGGCAACTATGGCTACACCTTC
TRBJ1-1,13,NA,TRBV30,NA,CAWSGQGVTEAFF,TGTGCCTGGAGTGGGCAGGGCGTAACTGAAGCTTTCTTT
TRBJ2-1,14,NA,TRBV9,NA,CASSGAGSYNEQFF,TGTGCCAGCAGCGGAGCAGGGTCGTACAATGAGCAGTTCTTC
TRBJ1-2,15,NA,TRBV30,TRBD1,CAWNRPGQGIYGYTF,TGTGCCTGGAATCGTCCGGGACAGGGGATCTATGGCTACACCTTC
TRBJ2-5,13,NA,TRBV19,TRBD1,CATSFGQGKTQYF,TGTGCCACCAGCTTCGGACAGGGAAAGACCCAGTACTTC
TRBJ2-1,16,NA,TRBV9,TRBD2,CASSVPSAGDYNEQFF,TGTGCCAGCAGCGTACCCTCAGCGGGGGACTACAATGAGCAGTTCTTC
TRBJ1-1,16,NA,TRBV19,NA,CASSIPRGNQKTEAFF,TGTGCCAGTAGTATACCCCGGGGCAACCAGAAGACTGAAGCTTTCTTT
TRBJ1-4,15,NA,TRBV4-2,NA,CASSHIGESNEKLFF,TGTGCCAGCAGCCACATTGGGGAAAGTAATGAAAAACTGTTTTTT
TRBJ1-5,15,NA,TRBV19,NA,CASSSGVGGNQPQHF,TGTGCCAGTAGCTCAGGGGTTGGAGGCAATCAGCCCCAGCATTTT
TRBJ1-5,15,NA,TRBV27,TRBD1,CASSLARGSNQPQHF,TGTGCCAGCAGTTTAGCCAGGGGGAGCAATCAGCCCCAGCATTTT
TRBJ2-2,12,NA,TRBV19,NA,CASSILGGELFF,TGTGCCAGTAGTATATTAGGCGGGGAGCTGTTTTTT
TRBJ1-1,18,NA,TRBV14,TRBD1,CASSQRPKTGLMNTEAFF,TGTGCCAGCAGCCAGCGGCCGAAGACAGGGCTCATGAACACTGAAGCTTTCTTT
TRBJ2-7,16,NA,TRBV7-9,NA,CASSLISGGSTVEQYF,TGTGCCAGCAGCTTAATTAGTGGCGGCTCCACGGTCGAGCAGTACTTC
TRBJ1-4,14,NA,TRBV30,TRBD1,CAWRYRGTNEKLFF,TGTGCCTGGAGATACAGGGGGACTAATGAAAAACTGTTTTTT
TRBJ2-1,16,few,TRBV5-1,TRBD2,CASSLAGAGEYNEQFF,TGCGCCAGCAGCTTGGCTGGGGCGGGGGAGTACAATGAGCAGTTCTTC
TRBJ1-1,12,once,TRBV7-9,NA,CASDFGRGEAFF,TGTGCCAGCGACTTCGGGAGGGGGGAAGCTTTCTTT
TRBJ1-1,13,NA,TRBV29-1,TRBD1,CSGVQGGVTEAFF,TGCAGCGGGGTGCAGGGGGGGGTAACTGAAGCTTTCTTT
TRBJ1-1,14,NA,TRBV5-1,NA,CASSFENAAAEAFF,TGCGCCAGCAGCTTCGAAAATGCTGCAGCTGAAGCTTTCTTT
TRBJ1-2,16,NA,TRBV5-6,NA,CASIKAPDRANYGYTF,TGTGCCAGCATCAAAGCGCCGGACAGAGCTAACTATGGCTACACCTTC